This is a list of T cell receptor beta chains from one sample in a study of T cell changes during pregnancy in multiple sclerosis. Sequenced by immunoSEQ multiplex PCR; TCRdb stores in-frame clones only, minus some. The sample lists about 53,000 clones; around nine tenths were seen once. The input for sequencing was CD8+ T cells from peripheral blood mononuclear cells, taken before pregnancy. The origin of the receptors is a female donor with multiple sclerosis, enrolled in a pregnancy study. CDR3s include the opening cysteine and the closing phenylalanine or tryptophan. The D gene is left open where the match is weak. The size entry is marked missing in some rows and otherwise reads once, few, many or a size class.

abundance: NA
j_gene: TRBJ2-3
d_gene: TRBD2
v_gene: TRBV4-2
CDR3nt: TGTGCCAGCAGCCAATCCCAGGGAGGGGGCACAGATACGCAGTATTTT
CDR3aa: CASSQSQGGGTDTQYF

abundance: NA
j_gene: TRBJ2-7
d_gene: NA
v_gene: TRBV21-1
CDR3nt: TGTGCCAGCAGCAACGGGACAGGGCCCTACGAGCAGTACTTC
CDR3aa: CASSNGTGPYEQYF

abundance: NA
j_gene: TRBJ2-2
d_gene: NA
v_gene: TRBV7-6
CDR3nt: TGTGCCAGCAGCTTAATATCCGGGGAGCTGTTTTTT
CDR3aa: CASSLISGELFF

abundance: NA
j_gene: TRBJ2-1
d_gene: TRBD2
v_gene: TRBV4-3
CDR3nt: TGCGCCAGCAGCCAAACCCCTAGCGGGGGATACAATGAGCAGTTCTTC
CDR3aa: CASSQTPSGGYNEQFF

abundance: NA
j_gene: TRBJ2-7
d_gene: NA
v_gene: TRBV7-2
CDR3nt: TGTGCCAGCAACTCCTTGGTTAGGGGCGGCGAGCAGTACTTC
CDR3aa: CASNSLVRGGEQYF

abundance: NA
j_gene: TRBJ1-3
d_gene: NA
v_gene: TRBV9
CDR3nt: TGTGCCAGCAGCGCAGACAGTACCACTCTCACTGGAAACACCATATATTTT
CDR3aa: CASSADSTTLTGNTIYF

abundance: NA
j_gene: TRBJ2-3
d_gene: NA
v_gene: TRBV7-9
CDR3nt: TGTGCCCTGGGGGGGGGCCTCACAGATACGCAGTATTTT
CDR3aa: CALGGGLTDTQYF

abundance: NA
j_gene: TRBJ2-1
d_gene: NA
v_gene: TRBV9
CDR3nt: TGTGCCAGCAGCGGCCCAGGGGTCGGGCAGTTCTTC
CDR3aa: CASSGPGVGQFF

abundance: NA
j_gene: TRBJ2-2
d_gene: TRBD2
v_gene: TRBV5-1
CDR3nt: TGCGCCAGCAGCTTGGCCGCGGTAGCGGGGTTCATCGGGGAGCTGTTTTTT
CDR3aa: CASSLAAVAGFIGELFF

abundance: NA
j_gene: TRBJ2-7
d_gene: TRBD1
v_gene: TRBV10-3
CDR3nt: TGTGCCATCAGTGATATGGGGACAGCTAGCTACGAGCAGTACTTC
CDR3aa: CAISDMGTASYEQYF

abundance: NA
j_gene: TRBJ1-5
d_gene: TRBD1
v_gene: TRBV15
CDR3nt: TGTGCCACCAGCAGAGGAGGGACAGGGGCCGCGCAGCCCCAGCATTTT
CDR3aa: CATSRGGTGAAQPQHF

abundance: few
j_gene: TRBJ1-4
d_gene: NA
v_gene: TRBV29-1
CDR3nt: TGCAGCGTTGATTGGGTCGGCGGAAAACTGTTTTTT
CDR3aa: CSVDWVGGKLFF

abundance: NA
j_gene: TRBJ1-4
d_gene: NA
v_gene: TRBV2
CDR3nt: TGTGCCAGCAGGGAAGGCAGGGGTGAGGGGGTTAATGAAAAACTGTTTTTT
CDR3aa: CASREGRGEGVNEKLFF

abundance: NA
j_gene: TRBJ2-1
d_gene: TRBD2
v_gene: TRBV9
CDR3nt: TGTGCCAGCAGCCCTTGGACTAGCGGGGGGCACCACAATGAGCAGTTCTTC
CDR3aa: CASSPWTSGGHHNEQFF

abundance: NA
j_gene: TRBJ2-3
d_gene: NA
v_gene: TRBV4-1
CDR3nt: TGCGCCAGCAGGCAAATAGAGACTGGAACAGATACGCAGTATTTT
CDR3aa: CASRQIETGTDTQYF

abundance: NA
j_gene: TRBJ2-2
d_gene: TRBD2
v_gene: TRBV7-9
CDR3nt: TGTGCCAGCAGCTCCACCGGGACTAAGAACACCGGGGAGCTGTTTTTT
CDR3aa: CASSSTGTKNTGELFF

abundance: NA
j_gene: TRBJ2-1
d_gene: TRBD2
v_gene: TRBV9
CDR3nt: TGTGCCAGCAGCGTACCGACTGGACTAGCGGGCAACAATGAGCAGTTCTTC
CDR3aa: CASSVPTGLAGNNEQFF

abundance: NA
j_gene: TRBJ2-3
d_gene: TRBD2
v_gene: TRBV7-9
CDR3nt: TGTGCCAGCAGCCCGGGGAGGGCGGGAACTCCCTCAGATACGCAGTATTTT
CDR3aa: CASSPGRAGTPSDTQYF

abundance: NA
j_gene: TRBJ2-7
d_gene: TRBD1
v_gene: TRBV7-3
CDR3nt: TGTGCCAGCAGCTTGACAGGGGGCGGCAGCTACGAGCAGTACTTC
CDR3aa: CASSLTGGGSYEQYF

abundance: NA
j_gene: TRBJ1-1
d_gene: TRBD1
v_gene: TRBV27
CDR3nt: TGTGCCAGCAGTATTTCAGGGGGCGCGTTTATCGCTGAAGCTTTCTTT
CDR3aa: CASSISGGAFIAEAFF

abundance: NA
j_gene: TRBJ1-1
d_gene: NA
v_gene: TRBV7-9
CDR3nt: TGTGCCAGCAGCTTAGGGAGGGTAGGGCGGAACACTGAAGCTTTCTTT
CDR3aa: CASSLGRVGRNTEAFF

abundance: NA
j_gene: TRBJ2-5
d_gene: TRBD2
v_gene: TRBV29-1
CDR3nt: TGCAGCGTTGACGCCGGGGGGGAGACCCAGTACTTC
CDR3aa: CSVDAGGETQYF

abundance: NA
j_gene: TRBJ1-3
d_gene: NA
v_gene: TRBV11-2
CDR3nt: TGTGCCAGCAGCTATATGTGGGACATTCACTTT
CDR3aa: CASSYMWDIHF

abundance: NA
j_gene: TRBJ2-3
d_gene: NA
v_gene: TRBV9
CDR3nt: TGTGCCAGCAGCGAACGACTACCCCCGGATACGCAGTATTTT
CDR3aa: CASSERLPPDTQYF

abundance: once
j_gene: TRBJ2-7
d_gene: NA
v_gene: TRBV20-1
CDR3nt: TGCAGTACAGGTTCCTACGAGCAGTACTTC
CDR3aa: CSTGSYEQYF

abundance: NA
j_gene: TRBJ2-2
d_gene: NA
v_gene: TRBV6-4
CDR3nt: TGTGCCAGCAGTGACGTGGGAGGTACCGGGGAGCTGTTTTTT
CDR3aa: CASSDVGGTGELFF

abundance: NA
j_gene: TRBJ2-4
d_gene: NA
v_gene: TRBV30
CDR3nt: TGTGCCTGGAGTGTTAGGGGTTTAGCCAAAAACATTCAGTACTTC
CDR3aa: CAWSVRGLAKNIQYF

abundance: NA
j_gene: TRBJ2-2
d_gene: NA
v_gene: TRBV2
CDR3nt: TGTGCCGGCGGTTGGAGTTCGAACACCGGGGAGCTGTTTTTT
CDR3aa: CAGGWSSNTGELFF

abundance: NA
j_gene: TRBJ1-2
d_gene: TRBD1
v_gene: TRBV13
CDR3nt: TGTGCCAGCAGCTTCGGACAGGGTGATGGCTACACCTTC
CDR3aa: CASSFGQGDGYTF

abundance: few
j_gene: TRBJ1-3
d_gene: NA
v_gene: TRBV2
CDR3nt: TGTGCCAGCAGGGGGAGGGATTTTGGAAACACCATATATTTT
CDR3aa: CASRGRDFGNTIYF

abundance: NA
j_gene: TRBJ1-2
d_gene: NA
v_gene: TRBV5-1
CDR3nt: TGCGCCAGCAGCGCCTGGGGTGCAGAGACAGGCTATGGCTACACCTTC
CDR3aa: CASSAWGAETGYGYTF

abundance: NA
j_gene: TRBJ2-2
d_gene: TRBD1
v_gene: TRBV19
CDR3nt: TGTGCCACAGACCGGGACAGGGCGGCCGGGGAGCTGTTTTTT
CDR3aa: CATDRDRAAGELFF

abundance: NA
j_gene: TRBJ2-3
d_gene: TRBD1
v_gene: TRBV9
CDR3nt: TGTGCCAGCAGCCTATGGGACAGCAGCACAGATACGCAGTATTTT
CDR3aa: CASSLWDSSTDTQYF

abundance: NA
j_gene: TRBJ1-5
d_gene: NA
v_gene: TRBV10-3
CDR3nt: TGTGCCATCAGTGAATGGCATTATAGCAATCAGCCCCAGCATTTT
CDR3aa: CAISEWHYSNQPQHF

abundance: once
j_gene: TRBJ1-1
d_gene: NA
v_gene: TRBV27
CDR3nt: TGTGCCAGCAGTTTAGGGGCAAAACCGAATGAAGCTTTCTTT
CDR3aa: CASSLGAKPNEAFF

abundance: NA
j_gene: TRBJ1-3
d_gene: NA
v_gene: TRBV4-1
CDR3nt: TGCGCCAGCAGCCAATTTCCGGGTATTTACGGCACCATATATTTT
CDR3aa: CASSQFPGIYGTIYF

abundance: NA
j_gene: TRBJ1-2
d_gene: NA
v_gene: TRBV4-3
CDR3nt: TGCGCCAGCAGTTCTAGGGAGGGTTCTTATGGCTACACCTTC
CDR3aa: CASSSREGSYGYTF

abundance: NA
j_gene: TRBJ2-5
d_gene: NA
v_gene: TRBV7-9
CDR3nt: TGTGCCAGCAGCTTAGCTAAAGAGACCCAGTACTTC
CDR3aa: CASSLAKETQYF

abundance: NA
j_gene: TRBJ2-1
d_gene: NA
v_gene: TRBV5-4
CDR3nt: TGTGCCAGCAGATCCGGCAATGAGCAGTTCTTC
CDR3aa: CASRSGNEQFF

abundance: NA
j_gene: TRBJ2-2
d_gene: TRBD1
v_gene: TRBV5-4
CDR3nt: TGTGCCAGCAGCCTCCCCGAGAGGGGGCTTGGGGAGCTGTTTTTT
CDR3aa: CASSLPERGLGELFF

abundance: NA
j_gene: TRBJ2-7
d_gene: TRBD1
v_gene: TRBV11-2
CDR3nt: TGTGCCACCACGACAGGGTCGCGGTACGAGCAGTACTTC
CDR3aa: CATTTGSRYEQYF

abundance: NA
j_gene: TRBJ2-5
d_gene: TRBD1
v_gene: TRBV18
CDR3nt: TGTGCCAGCTCACCCGGGACAGGGGCCAACCAAGAGACCCAGTACTTC
CDR3aa: CASSPGTGANQETQYF

abundance: NA
j_gene: TRBJ1-1
d_gene: TRBD1
v_gene: TRBV6-5
CDR3nt: TGTGCCAGCAGTAATAGCGACAGGGCTAACACTGAAGCTTTCTTT
CDR3aa: CASSNSDRANTEAFF

abundance: NA
j_gene: TRBJ2-2
d_gene: TRBD2
v_gene: TRBV4-1
CDR3nt: TGCGCCAGCAGCCTCCTGGGCCGGGGGGGGCCCCCCGGGGAGCTGTTTTTT
CDR3aa: CASSLLGRGGPPGELFF

abundance: NA
j_gene: TRBJ2-1
d_gene: TRBD2
v_gene: TRBV9
CDR3nt: TGTGCCAGCAGCGAACGGGGGGTTAATAATGAGCAGTTCTTC
CDR3aa: CASSERGVNNEQFF

abundance: NA
j_gene: TRBJ2-7
d_gene: TRBD1
v_gene: TRBV5-5
CDR3nt: TGTGCCAGCAGCTTTATGACAGGGGGGAGCTCCTACGAGCAGTACTTC
CDR3aa: CASSFMTGGSSYEQYF

abundance: NA
j_gene: TRBJ1-6
d_gene: TRBD1
v_gene: TRBV2
CDR3nt: TGTGCCAGCAGTGAGAAGGACAGGGCCTATTCGTCCCTCCACTTT
CDR3aa: CASSEKDRAYSSLHF

abundance: medium-sized
j_gene: TRBJ2-7
d_gene: TRBD2
v_gene: TRBV7-9
CDR3nt: TGTGCCAGCAGCTTTATAGCTAGCGGGGTCTACGAGCAGTACTTC
CDR3aa: CASSFIASGVYEQYF

abundance: NA
j_gene: TRBJ2-3
d_gene: NA
v_gene: TRBV9
CDR3nt: TGTGCCAGCAGCGTAGTTTGGCTCGCCACAGATACGCAGTATTTT
CDR3aa: CASSVVWLATDTQYF

abundance: NA
j_gene: TRBJ2-2
d_gene: NA
v_gene: TRBV6-4
CDR3nt: TGTGCCACCCTTATACAGGGTTACGACACCGGGGAGCTGTTTTTT
CDR3aa: CATLIQGYDTGELFF

abundance: NA
j_gene: TRBJ1-4
d_gene: NA
v_gene: TRBV29-1
CDR3nt: TGCAGCGTTCCCAGGGATAAAGGTGAAAAACTGTTTTTT
CDR3aa: CSVPRDKGEKLFF

abundance: NA
j_gene: TRBJ2-7
d_gene: TRBD1
v_gene: TRBV9
CDR3nt: TGTGCCAGCAGCGTAGGGGACAGCCTCTCCTACGAGCAGTACTTC
CDR3aa: CASSVGDSLSYEQYF

abundance: NA
j_gene: TRBJ1-5
d_gene: NA
v_gene: TRBV13
CDR3nt: TGTGCCAGCAGCTTAGGGGGAGGCTTTCAGCCCCAGCATTTT
CDR3aa: CASSLGGGFQPQHF

abundance: NA
j_gene: TRBJ2-7
d_gene: TRBD1
v_gene: TRBV18
CDR3nt: TGTGCCAGCTCACAGGGGGCAGTCTACGAGCAGTACTTC
CDR3aa: CASSQGAVYEQYF

abundance: NA
j_gene: TRBJ1-2
d_gene: NA
v_gene: TRBV9
CDR3nt: TGTGCCAGCAGCGTACGGCCCGCGGGGGGGAACTATGGCTACACCTTC
CDR3aa: CASSVRPAGGNYGYTF

abundance: NA
j_gene: TRBJ1-2
d_gene: TRBD1
v_gene: TRBV10-3
CDR3nt: TGTGCCATCAGAGATGACAGGGGCCGTTTTAGGTATGGCTACACCTTC
CDR3aa: CAIRDDRGRFRYGYTF

abundance: NA
j_gene: TRBJ1-2
d_gene: NA
v_gene: TRBV7-6
CDR3nt: TGTGCCAGCAGCTTAAATCTGGCAGGGTGGGGCTACACCTTC
CDR3aa: CASSLNLAGWGYTF

abundance: NA
j_gene: TRBJ1-2
d_gene: NA
v_gene: TRBV9
CDR3nt: TGTGCCAGCAGCGTCGGGAGGTTAGATGGCTACACCTTC
CDR3aa: CASSVGRLDGYTF